This T cell receptor (beta chain) was sequenced for a study of blood T cell repertoires in COVID-19. About the study: Some COVID-19 samples were acute and others convalescent; all came from the United States, Italy and Spain. Nucleic acid was either cDNA or gDNA, and it came from T cells, B-cell-depleted T cells, or PBMCs.

As processed by the authors: Amplification of reference gene primers was used by the study to estimate nucleated cell counts. Here immunoSEQ multiplex PCR was the method, and the copy in TCRdb shows in-frame clones only, minus some. V and J calls plus clone size are reproduced from that table; the DNA served to infer D and trimming. The table includes approximately 190,000 clones, under 90% detected once. The sequencing sample was made of peripheral blood. This sequence originates from a human donor in a cohort sampled during active COVID-19.

The CDR3 nucleotides read TGTGCCAGCAGAAACAGGGAATGGGTCACTGAAGCTTTCTTT. It encodes CASRNREWVTEAFF. The chain joins TRBV6-5 to TRBJ1-1, with D perhaps matching TRBD1 (6 bases). V lost 6 bases and J 4 bases, leaving 15 bases between the germline ends. Germline CDR1 and CDR2: MNHEY and SVGAGI. There are 14 residues in the CDR3.